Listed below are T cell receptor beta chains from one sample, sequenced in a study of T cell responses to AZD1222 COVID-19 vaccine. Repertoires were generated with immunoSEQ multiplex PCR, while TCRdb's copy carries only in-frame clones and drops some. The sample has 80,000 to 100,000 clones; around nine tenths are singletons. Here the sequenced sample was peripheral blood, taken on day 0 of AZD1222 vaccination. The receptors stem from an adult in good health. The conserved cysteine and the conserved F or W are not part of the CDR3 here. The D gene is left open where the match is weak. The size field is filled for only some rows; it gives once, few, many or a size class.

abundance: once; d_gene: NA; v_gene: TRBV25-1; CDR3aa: ASGITSSTYNEQF
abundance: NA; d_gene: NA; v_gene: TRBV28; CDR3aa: ASSFGIPPLH
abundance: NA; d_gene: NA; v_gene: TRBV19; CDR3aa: ASSRAEKVGGNTIY
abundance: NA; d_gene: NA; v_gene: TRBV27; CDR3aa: ASSHYSNTEAF
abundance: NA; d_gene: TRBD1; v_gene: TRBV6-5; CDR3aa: ASSYGTGRGGYT
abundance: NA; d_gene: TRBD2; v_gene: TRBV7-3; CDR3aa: ASSLGASGFDTQY
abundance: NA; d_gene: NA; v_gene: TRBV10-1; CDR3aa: ASSAQDTDTQY
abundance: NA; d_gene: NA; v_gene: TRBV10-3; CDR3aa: AISRVLNTEAF
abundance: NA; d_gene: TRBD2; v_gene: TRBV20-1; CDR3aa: SASLPAGLAGGKGYNEQF
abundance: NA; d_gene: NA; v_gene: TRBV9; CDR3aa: ASSVVGQGREKLF
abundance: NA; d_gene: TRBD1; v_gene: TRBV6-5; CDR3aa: ASRKGQSNSPLH
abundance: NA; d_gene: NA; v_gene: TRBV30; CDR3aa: AWGAGGATNEKLF
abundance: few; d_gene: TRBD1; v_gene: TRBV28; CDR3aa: ASRFPGTGVNEQF
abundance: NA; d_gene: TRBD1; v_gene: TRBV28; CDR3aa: ASMTGAYEQY
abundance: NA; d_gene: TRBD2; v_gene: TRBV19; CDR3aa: ASRNSGRALEQF
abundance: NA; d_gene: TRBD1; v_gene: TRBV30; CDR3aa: AWSVRDRGNSPLH
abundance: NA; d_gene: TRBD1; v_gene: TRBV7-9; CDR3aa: ASSQQGDPSYEQY
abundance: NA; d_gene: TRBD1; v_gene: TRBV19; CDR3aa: ASSIRAGTGDANTIY
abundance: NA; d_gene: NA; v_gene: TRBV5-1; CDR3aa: ASSPDVGSYEQY
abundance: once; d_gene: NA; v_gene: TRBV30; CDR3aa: ACASSYGYT
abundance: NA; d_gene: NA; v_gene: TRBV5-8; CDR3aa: ASSFGGSREAF
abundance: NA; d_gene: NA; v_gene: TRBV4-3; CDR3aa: ASSQVRDAYNEQF
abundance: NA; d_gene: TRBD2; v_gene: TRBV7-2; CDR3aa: ASSTQGREASLDTQY